This entry describes one T cell receptor gamma chain. TCRdb reprocessed the reads through CATT. This sample has 930 or so gamma-chain clones; around 60% occur once, and the top ten carry just under 55%. Trimming cost V 0 bases and J 12 bases; bases outside gene matches: 7. This CDR3 is built from 13 residues. Germline values: CDR1 GITISATS, CDR2 ISYDGTV (reference sequence). This entry is derived from a study of gamma-delta chains in newborns, infants, children. Study background: Microbial exposure reportedly drives polyclonal innate γδ T cell expansion after birth.

This receptor was taken from a child who was a newborn, infant or young child, either healthy, febrile or measles-vaccinated (not recorded which). This chain joins TRGV9 and TRGJP1. TCRdb records no J gene; here it was assigned by comparing the DNA to germline. The sample consisted of blood. Here the CDR3 reads CALWEVQKRFKIF. The CDR3 coding sequence is TGTGCCTTGTGGGAGGTGCAAAAGAGGTTCAAGATATTT.